This T cell receptor (beta chain) was recorded in a study of shared clonotypes between healthy human individuals. Study-wide results and caveats: About 5% of naive CD4 clonotypes were common to several donors. At large depth, rarefaction still showed sorted-subset sequencing to be incomplete.

All donors were Caucasian adults living in Nashville, Tennessee. Here immunoSEQ multiplex PCR was the method, and the copy in TCRdb shows in-frame clones only, minus some. The repertoire holds some 2,000,000 clones, more than 90% seen once, with more than 0.1% in the top ten. Germline V lookup: CDR1 GTSNPN, CDR2 SVGIG (reference sequence). The CDR3 runs 14 residues. Trimming removed 0 bases from V and 2 bases from J, with 8 bases in between. Remarks on this clone: Its antigen is currently unknown. This specimen includes other DNA sequences encoding the same CDR3.

Input material: naive CD4+ T cells sorted from blood. The subset: CD45RA+ positively selected. The chain recombines TRBV30 with TRBJ1-5, with D possibly matching TRBD1 (6 bases). The clonotype was recovered from a man between 18 and 35 years old in good health. The CDR3 spells CAWSVQGRNQPQHF. CDR3 DNA sequence: TGTGCCTGGAGTGTACAGGGCCGCAATCAGCCCCAGCATTTT.